The 18 T cell receptor beta chains given below trace back to one sample, sequenced in a study of shared clonotypes between healthy human individuals. Sequencing used immunoSEQ multiplex PCR; TCRdb keeps in-frame clones, though not all of them. The sample lists approximately 180,000 clones, over 85% occurring once. Sequencing was performed on naive CD4+ T cells sorted from blood. As for subset: CD45RA+ positively selected. The receptors originated from a woman in her twenties or thirties in good health.

The chain uses TRBV2 and TRBJ2-7; 10 positions agree with TRBD2. Germline V gene sequence: CDR1 SNHLY, CDR2 FYNNEI. CDR3 length: 15 residues. The V and J ends lost 1 base and 2 bases, in that order; junction bases with no gene match: 2. The CDR3 loop reads CASSEDLAGAYEQYF. CDR3 sequence (DNA): TGTGCCAGCAGTGAAGATCTAGCGGGAGCCTACGAGCAGTACTTC.

The V and J genes are TRBV18 and TRBJ1-5, with D uncertain. Germline-derived CDR1 and CDR2 are KGHSH and LQKENI. The CDR3 sequence is 12 residues long. The germline V and J ends were trimmed by 6 bases and 7 bases, with 10 bases remaining between them. CDR3 loop: CASSLSGQPQHF. CDR3 bases: TGTGCCAGCTCGTTATCGGGGCAGCCCCAGCATTTT.

The sample holds one count of this clone. This chain links TRBV11-2 with TRBJ2-3; perhaps TRBD2 as D (6 bases). Trimming cost V 1 base and J 3 bases, with 14 bases left between them. The CDR3 extends over 16 amino acids. Germline V gene lookup returns CDR1 SGHAT and CDR2 FQNNGV. The chain's CDR3 is CASSLGRGGGTDTQYF. CDR3 in DNA: TGTGCCAGCAGCTTAGGGCGGGGAGGAGGGACAGATACGCAGTATTTT. Variable domain in full (rest from reference TRBV11-2 and TRBJ2-3): EAGVAQSPRYKIIEKRQSVAFWCNPISGHATLYWYQQILGQGPKLLIQFQNNGVVDDSQLPKDRFSAERLKGVDSTLKIQPAKLEDSAVYLCASSLGRGGGTDTQYFGPGTRLTVL.

The rearrangement links TRBV16 to TRBJ2-7; 7 nucleotides match TRBD2. V shed 3 bases, J shed 5 bases, and the junction held 4 bases outside the gene matches. Looked up from germline, CDR1 is KGHSY and CDR2 is FQNENV. The CDR3 is made up of 13 amino acids. The CDR3, as DNA: TGTGCCAGCAGCCATGCGACTAGCAACGAGCAGTACTTC. Translation: CASSHATSNEQYF. The variable domain in full, with the rest retrieved from reference TRBV16 and TRBJ2-7, is GEEVAQTPKHLVRGEGQKAKLYCAPIKGHSYVFWYQQVLKNEFKFLISFQNENVFDETGMPKERFSAKCLPNSPCSLEIQATKLEDSAVYFCASSHATSNEQYFGPGTRLTVT.

The rearrangement uses TRBV7-9 and TRBJ1-2; no definite D call. This CDR3 is built from 14 residues. Germline CDR1 reads SEHNR; CDR2 reads FQNEAQ (reference sequence). Trimming pared 5 bases from V and 5 bases from J, leaving 15 bases between. This CDR3 reads CASSLFERGYGYTF. The CDR3 nucleotides read TGTGCCAGCAGCCTTTTCGAACGTGGTTATGGCTACACCTTC. The complete variable domain, with remaining parts taken from reference TRBV7-9 and TRBJ1-2, reads DTGVSQNPRHKITKRGQNVTFRCDPISEHNRLYWYRQTLGQGPEFLTYFQNEAQLEKSRLLSDRFSAERPKGSFSTLEIQRTEQGDSAMYLCASSLFERGYGYTFGSGTRLTVV.

The chain combines TRBV18 with TRBJ2-7; the match to TRBD2 covers 10 bases. The CDR3 runs 15 residues. V dropped 6 bases and J dropped 0; count of bases not matched to a gene: 5. Looked up from germline, CDR1 is KGHSH and CDR2 is LQKENI. The CDR3 coding sequence is TGTGCCAGCTCCTCTAGCGGGGGAACCTCCTACGAGCAGTACTTC. It specifies CASSSSGGTSYEQYF.

This chain connects TRBV28 to TRBJ1-1, with D tentatively TRBD1 (5 bases). The CDR3 is made up of 12 amino acids. The germline V gene encodes CDR1 MDHEN and CDR2 SYDVKM. Trimming removed 1 base at V and 10 bases at J, with 10 bases between. CDR3: CASSLSGLGAFF. The CDR3 DNA reads TGTGCCAGCAGTTTATCGGGACTGGGAGCTTTCTTT. The variable domain in full, completed from reference TRBV28 and TRBJ1-1, reads DVKVTQSSRYLVKRTGEKVFLECVQDMDHENMFWYRQDPGLGLRLIYFSYDVKMKEKGDIPEGYSVSREKKERFSLILESASTNQTSMYLCASSLSGLGAFFGQGTRLTVV.

V and J are TRBV27 and TRBJ1-1, with D perhaps TRBD1 (6 bases). This CDR3 comprises 14 residues. In germline, CDR1 is MNHEY, CDR2 SMNVEV (reference sequence). Trimming took off 6 bases at V and 3 bases at J, with 14 bases between the two ends. The DNA of the CDR3 is TGTGCCAGCAGCTTACAGGGCCCCCACACTGAAGCTTTCTTT. Translated: CASSLQGPHTEAFF.

The chain recombines TRBV28 with TRBJ1-5; 8 bases map to TRBD1. The CDR3 is 16 residues long. The germline V gene encodes CDR1 MDHEN and CDR2 SYDVKM. Losses at the gene ends were 5 bases for V and 3 bases for J; bases not matched to a gene: 9. The CDR3, as DNA: TGTGCCAGCAGTACATACAGGGGGGGTGCCAATCAGCCCCAGCATTTT. It translates to CASSTYRGGANQPQHF.

The J gene is TRBJ2-7, the V gene TRBV28; 9 bases fit TRBD2. J was trimmed by 3 bases and V by 3 bases; bases with no gene match: 6. CDR3 length equals 15 residues. Germline-derived CDR1 and CDR2 are MDHEN and SYDVKM. CDR3 sequence reads: CASSFSGGAFYEQYF. The CDR3 DNA follows: TGTGCCAGCAGTTTTAGCGGGGGCGCATTCTACGAGCAGTACTTC.

The chain has TRBV7-9 and TRBJ1-4; D is unresolved. Trimming shortened V by 3 bases and J by 5 bases, and 7 bases separated the two germline ends. This CDR3 region has 13 residues. From germline, CDR1 is SEHNR and CDR2 FQNEAQ (reference sequence). CDR3 loop: CASSFSPNEKLFF. CDR3 DNA sequence: TGTGCCAGCAGCTTCTCTCCCAATGAAAAACTGTTTTTT.

V usage is TRBV2 and J usage is TRBJ2-7; the D call may be TRBD1 or TRBD2 (5 bases each). Trimming left V 6 bases short and J 6 bases short, with 21 bases between. The CDR3 runs 15 residues. Germline V gene data show CDR1 as SNHLY and CDR2 as FYNNEI. CDR3 nucleotide sequence: TGTGCCAGCAGCACAACCGGGACGGAGGCTTCCGAGCAGTACTTC. Translating it yields CASSTTGTEASEQYF. Together with reference TRBV2 and TRBJ2-7, the CDR3 gives the full variable domain: EPEVTQTPSHQVTQMGQEVILRCVPISNHLYFYWYRQILGQKVEFLVSFYNNEISEKSEIFDDQFSVERPDGSNFTLKIRSTKLEDSAMYFCASSTTGTEASEQYFGPGTRLTVT.

This chain links TRBV6-5 with TRBJ2-1; 7 bases align to TRBD2. The ends lost 10 bases at V and 0 bases at J; junction bases unmatched: 9. CDR3 size: 15 residues. In germline, CDR1 is MNHEY, CDR2 SVGAGI. In DNA form, the CDR3 reads TGTGCCACCACTCGGAGGGAGGGCTCCTACAATGAGCAGTTCTTC. Translation: CATTRREGSYNEQFF.

The V and J genes are TRBV5-1 and TRBJ2-7, with D possibly being TRBD2 (6 bases). The V gene lost 4 bases and the J gene lost 3 bases, with 14 bases spanning the gap. CDR3 length: 14 amino acids. CDR1 SGHRS and CDR2 YFSETQ come from the germline V gene. CDR3 sequence: CASSETSSHYEQYF. CDR3 sequence (DNA): TGCGCCAGCAGCGAGACTAGTTCCCACTACGAGCAGTACTTC.

This clone has a single count. V gene TRBV7-6 combines with J gene TRBJ2-1; 13 bases map to TRBD2. Germline CDR1 is SGHVS and CDR2 is FNYEAQ. Trimming at V came to 5 bases and at J to 0 bases, leaving 7 bases not matched to a gene. CDR3 length: 18 amino acids. The CDR3 reads CASSPRLAGGSSYNEQFF. The CDR3 nucleotides are TGTGCCAGCAGCCCTCGACTAGCGGGAGGAAGCTCCTACAATGAGCAGTTCTTC.

This clone occurred once. V and J are TRBV7-8 and TRBJ1-5; D remains ambiguous. CDR1 and CDR2 (germline): SGHVS, FQNEAQ. This CDR3 comprises 18 residues. V was pared by 0 bases and J by 0 bases, with 15 bases between. The CDR3: CASSLAALRDYSNQPQHF. Here the CDR3 DNA reads TGTGCCAGCAGCTTAGCCGCGCTCCGCGACTATAGCAATCAGCCCCAGCATTTT.

V is TRBV18 and J is TRBJ2-2, with TRBD2 matching over 9 bases. Trimming took 6 bases from V and 7 from J; bases not matched to a gene: 6. Germline V lookup: CDR1 KGHSH, CDR2 LQKENI. This CDR3 comprises 14 residues. This chain's CDR3 is CASSAGLAHGELFF. CDR3 sequence (DNA): TGTGCCAGCTCGGCGGGACTAGCCCACGGGGAGCTGTTTTTT.

This chain links TRBV5-8 with TRBJ1-5; 10 nucleotides agree with TRBD1. Unmatched junction bases numbered 9, after V lost 4 bases and J lost 2 bases. The CDR3 sequence is 17 residues long. Germline CDR1 is SGHTS and CDR2 is YDEGEE. In DNA, the CDR3 is TGTGCCAGCAGCGCCGGGACAGGGGTCTGGGGCAATCAGCCCCAGCATTTT. Its translation: CASSAGTGVWGNQPQHF.